The next 8 T cell receptor beta chains were all read from a single sample in a study of CD8 T cells in Susac syndrome. Random-hexamer reverse transcription was applied to about 0.45 to 1 ug RNA. TCRdb reprocessed the immunoSEQ multiplex PCR reads via MiXCR and lists one record per CDR3 protein. Of fewer than 350,000 distinct CDR3 sequences in the sample, about 88% were seen once. The sequenced material came from CD8+ T cells from PBMCs. Every receptor here comes from a human donor with multiple sclerosis.

The CDR3 loop reads CASSLGLAGGPGEQYF. In DNA form, the CDR3 reads TGTGCCAGCAGCTTAGGGCTAGCGGGAGGGCCGGGGGAGCAGTACTTC. The chain has TRBV11-2 and TRBJ2-7, with 12 bases identical to TRBD2. The CDR3 runs 16 residues. The germline V gene encodes CDR1 SGHAT and CDR2 FQNNGV. Germline trimming cut 1 base from V and 7 bases from J; bases unmatched to any gene: 8.

The rearrangement joins TRBV7-8 to TRBJ1-5; 9 bases line up with TRBD1. Germline loops: CDR1 SGHVS, CDR2 FQNEAQ. The CDR3 runs 19 residues. Trimming cost V 5 bases and J 0 bases; bases outside gene matches: 14. CDR3 nucleotides: TGTGCCAGCAGCACCGGGACAGGGCGAATCCTATATAGCAATCAGCCCCAGCATTTT. Translating it yields CASSTGTGRILYSNQPQHF.

The rearrangement uses TRBV11-2 and TRBJ1-3; unclear D gene. Trimming took off 6 bases at V and 3 bases at J, with 9 bases between the two ends. In germline, CDR1 is SGHAT, CDR2 FQNNGV. This CDR3 is 13 amino acids long. CDR3 sequence: CASRGNFGNTIYF. CDR3 DNA: TGTGCCAGCAGGGGGAATTTTGGAAACACCATATATTTT.

This clonotype is a singleton in its sample. The V call is TRBV3-1, the J call TRBJ2-3, with 10 nucleotides matching TRBD2. V shed 1 base, J shed 2 bases, and the junction held 6 bases outside the gene matches. Germline CDR1 is LGHDT and CDR2 is YNNKEL (reference sequence). CDR3 length: 17 amino acids. The chain's CDR3 is CASSQVALAGYTDTQYF. CDR3 nucleotides: TGTGCCAGCAGCCAAGTTGCACTAGCGGGGTACACAGATACGCAGTATTTT.

The V gene is TRBV20-1, the J gene TRBJ1-5; D is unclear. CDR1 is DFQATT, CDR2 SNEGSKA, per germline (reference sequence). Trimming removed 0 bases at V and 0 bases at J, with 6 bases between. This CDR3 comprises 14 residues. The CDR3 loop is CSARDGDSNQPQHF. In nucleotides, the CDR3 is TGCAGTGCTAGAGACGGAGATAGCAATCAGCCCCAGCATTTT.

J is TRBJ1-2 and V is TRBV14, with D perhaps matching TRBD1 (6 bases). Germline-derived CDR1 and CDR2 are SGHDN and FVKESK. This CDR3 has 15 amino acids. The V end was cut by 3 bases, the J end by 5 bases, with 16 bases between. As DNA, the CDR3 is TGTGCCAGCAGCCATGCTACAGGGATCGGTTATGGCTACACCTTC. This codes for CASSHATGIGYGYTF.

The chain recombines TRBV7-9 with TRBJ2-2; D may be TRBD2 (5 bases). The V and J ends lost 5 bases and 7 bases respectively, with 17 bases between them. The V gene's germline CDR1 is SEHNR and CDR2 FQNEAQ (reference sequence). The CDR3 covers 15 residues. The CDR3 spells CASSRPPDGNGELFF. CDR3 sequence (DNA): TGTGCCAGCAGCCGACCCCCGGACGGGAACGGGGAGCTGTTTTTT. The variable domain in full, with the rest retrieved from reference TRBV7-9 and TRBJ2-2, is DTGVSQNPRHKITKRGQNVTFRCDPISEHNRLYWYRQTLGQGPEFLTYFQNEAQLEKSRLLSDRFSAERPKGSFSTLEIQRTEQGDSAMYLCASSRPPDGNGELFFGEGSRLTVL.

The rearrangement joins TRBV5-4 to TRBJ2-5; D is ambiguous. The CDR3 has 13 amino acids. The V and J ends lost 4 bases and 1 base respectively, with 8 bases between them. The germline V gene encodes CDR1 SGHNT and CDR2 YYREEE (reference sequence). CDR3 nucleotide sequence: TGTGCCAGCAGCAGACGGATCCAAGAGACCCAGTACTTC. It codes for CASSRRIQETQYF.